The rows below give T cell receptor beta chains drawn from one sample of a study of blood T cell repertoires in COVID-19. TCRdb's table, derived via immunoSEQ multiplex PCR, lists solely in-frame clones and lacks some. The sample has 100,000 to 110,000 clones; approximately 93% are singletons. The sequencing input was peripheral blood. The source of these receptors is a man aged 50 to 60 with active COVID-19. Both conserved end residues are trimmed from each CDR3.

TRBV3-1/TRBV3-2	ASSQGDSSYEQY
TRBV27	ASSLTDGGRSEQF
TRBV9	ASSLSSETQY
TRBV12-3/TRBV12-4	ASSFWSGNGYT
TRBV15	ATSRGGTGGTEAF
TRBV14	ASSATAGEKLF
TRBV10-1	ASSDRGRTGELF
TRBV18	ASSPALQAEAF
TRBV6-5	ASRTIPTGQETQY
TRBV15	ATSSQGAGEKLF
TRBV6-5	AATGTKGAEAF
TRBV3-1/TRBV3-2	ASSLNRGITEAF
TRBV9	ASSPQTDTQY
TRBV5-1	ASSSGTLNTEAF
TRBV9	ASSAGGGEKLF
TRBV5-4	ASSTTDSLRAF
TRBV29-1	SVQQGAGGYT
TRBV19	ASSARQGRTEAF
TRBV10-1	ASSSGAREPQH
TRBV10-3	AIGRTSGETQY
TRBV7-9	ASSFVVQGGLDTEAF
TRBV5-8	ASSLAQGGYSYEQY
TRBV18	ASSAQGARMNTEAF
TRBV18	ASSQGGNTEAF
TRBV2	ASSESWDRVDTGELF
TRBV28	ASSPHGTGASPLH
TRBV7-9	ASRERGTRSGANVLT
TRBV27	ASRNTGGGYEKLF
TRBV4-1	AIEQGALAGELF
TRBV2	AISGGRRVEQY
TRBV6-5	ASTGSGGAGEQF
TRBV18	ASSPSLAQEDTIY
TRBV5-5	ASGRQPNNYGYT
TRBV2	ASTPLAGVYNEQF
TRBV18	ASSPSSNQPQH
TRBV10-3	AISESTVETQY